This T cell receptor (beta chain) was identified during a study of CD8 T cells in ankylosing spondylitis. Study-wide points: Apparently characteristic of ankylosing spondylitis blood was a TCR beta motif (about eight highly homologous variants).

This clonotype was counted ten times or more. Its matching antigen is unknown. Using quantitative 5'-RACE with molecular barcodes, the authors made TCR beta libraries. TCRdb called the 5' RACE reads again in MiXCR, with one record for every CDR3 protein. The repertoire has approximately 500,000 distinct CDR3 sequences, 10% to 15% of them found once; the top ten carry under 7.5%. Germline V lookup: CDR1 DFQATT, CDR2 SNEGSKA (reference sequence). The CDR3 sequence is 15 residues long. This chain connects TRBV20-1 to TRBJ2-1; 7 bases are a match to TRBD1. This receptor was taken from a male donor with ankylosing spondylitis. Input material: blood, either unsorted or a sorted T cell fraction (not recorded which). This CDR3 reads CSVGRAGGSYNEQFF. The DNA for the CDR3 is TGCAGCGTAGGGCGGGCAGGGGGTTCCTACAATGAGCAGTTCTTC.